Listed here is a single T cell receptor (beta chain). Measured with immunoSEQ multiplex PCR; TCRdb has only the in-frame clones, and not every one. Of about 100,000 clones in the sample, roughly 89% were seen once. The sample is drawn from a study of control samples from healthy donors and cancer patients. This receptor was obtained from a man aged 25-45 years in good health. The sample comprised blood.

As DNA, the CDR3 is TGTGCCAGCGCCAAGGCCCGACAAGAGACCCAGTACTTC. The encoded protein is CASAKARQETQYF. The chain recombines TRBV2 with TRBJ2-5; D not certain. Germline V gene sequence: CDR1 SNHLY, CDR2 FYNNEI. Trimming pared 8 bases from V and 2 bases from J, leaving 12 bases between. CDR3 length: 13 amino acids.